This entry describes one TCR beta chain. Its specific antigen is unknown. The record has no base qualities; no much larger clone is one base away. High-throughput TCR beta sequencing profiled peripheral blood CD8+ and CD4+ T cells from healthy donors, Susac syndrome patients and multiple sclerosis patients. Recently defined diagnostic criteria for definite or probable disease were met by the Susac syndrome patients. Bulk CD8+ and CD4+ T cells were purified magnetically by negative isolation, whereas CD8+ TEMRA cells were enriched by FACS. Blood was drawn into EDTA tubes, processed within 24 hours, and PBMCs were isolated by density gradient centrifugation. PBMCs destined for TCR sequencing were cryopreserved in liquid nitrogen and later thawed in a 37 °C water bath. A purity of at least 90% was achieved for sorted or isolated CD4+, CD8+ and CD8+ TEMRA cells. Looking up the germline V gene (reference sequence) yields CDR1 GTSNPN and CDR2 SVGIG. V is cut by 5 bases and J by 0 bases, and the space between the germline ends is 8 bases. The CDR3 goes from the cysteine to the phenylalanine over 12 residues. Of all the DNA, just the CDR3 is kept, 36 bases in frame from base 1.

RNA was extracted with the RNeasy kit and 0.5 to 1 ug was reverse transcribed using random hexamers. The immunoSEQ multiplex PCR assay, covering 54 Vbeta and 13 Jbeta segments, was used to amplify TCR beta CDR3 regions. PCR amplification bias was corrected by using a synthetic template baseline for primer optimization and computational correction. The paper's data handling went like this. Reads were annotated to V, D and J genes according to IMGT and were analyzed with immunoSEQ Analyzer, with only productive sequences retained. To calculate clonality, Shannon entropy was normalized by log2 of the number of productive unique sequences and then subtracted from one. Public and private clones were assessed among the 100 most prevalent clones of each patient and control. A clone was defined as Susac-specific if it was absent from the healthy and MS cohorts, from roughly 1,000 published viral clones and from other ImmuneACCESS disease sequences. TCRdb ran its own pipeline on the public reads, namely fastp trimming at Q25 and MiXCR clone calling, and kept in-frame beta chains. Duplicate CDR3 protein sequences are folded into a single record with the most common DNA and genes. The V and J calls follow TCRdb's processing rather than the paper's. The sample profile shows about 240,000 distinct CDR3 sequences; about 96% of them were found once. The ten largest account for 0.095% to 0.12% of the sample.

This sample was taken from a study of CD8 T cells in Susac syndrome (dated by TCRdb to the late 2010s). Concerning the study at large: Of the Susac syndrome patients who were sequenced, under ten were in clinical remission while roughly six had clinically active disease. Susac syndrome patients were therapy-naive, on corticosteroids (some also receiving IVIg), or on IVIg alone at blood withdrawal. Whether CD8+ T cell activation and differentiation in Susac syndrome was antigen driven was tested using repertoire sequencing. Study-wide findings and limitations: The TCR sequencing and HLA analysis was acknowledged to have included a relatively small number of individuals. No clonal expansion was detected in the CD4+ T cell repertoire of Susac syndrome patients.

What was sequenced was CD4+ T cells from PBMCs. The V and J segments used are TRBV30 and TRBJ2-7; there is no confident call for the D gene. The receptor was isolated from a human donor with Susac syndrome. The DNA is TGTGCCTGGCAAGGTTCCTCCTACGAGCAGTACTTC. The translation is CAWQGSSYEQYF.